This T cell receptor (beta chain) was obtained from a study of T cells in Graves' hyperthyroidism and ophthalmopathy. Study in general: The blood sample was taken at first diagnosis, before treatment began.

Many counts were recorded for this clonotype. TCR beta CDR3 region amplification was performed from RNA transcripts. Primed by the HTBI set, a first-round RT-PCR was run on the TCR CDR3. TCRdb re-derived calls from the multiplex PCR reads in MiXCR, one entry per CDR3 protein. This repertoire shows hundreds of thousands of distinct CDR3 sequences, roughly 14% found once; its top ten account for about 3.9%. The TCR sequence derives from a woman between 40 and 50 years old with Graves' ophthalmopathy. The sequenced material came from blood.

CDR3 protein: CASSGTSFDEQYF. CDR3 nucleotide sequence: TGTGCCAGTTCCGGGACTAGCTTCGACGAGCAGTACTTC. J is TRBJ2-7 and V is TRBV14, with TRBD2 matching 9 bases. From germline, CDR1 is SGHDN and CDR2 FVKESK. This CDR3 has 13 residues. V was clipped by 9 bases and J by 5 bases; unmatched bases: 8.